The 8 T cell receptor beta chains below were found in one sample sequenced in a study of blood T cell repertoires in COVID-19. Using immunoSEQ multiplex PCR, the repertoire was profiled, and TCRdb retains in-frame clones only, with some absent. The repertoire holds 45,000 to 65,000 clones, roughly 88% seen once, with roughly 10% in the top ten. Material for sequencing was peripheral blood. These receptors were taken from a man aged 25-45 years with COVID-19, enrolled during active disease.

This clone showed up just once. The CDR3 nucleotides read TGTGCCAGCAGTGATACAGGGCAAGAGACCCAGTACTTC. Translated: CASSDTGQETQYF. The chain links TRBV25-1 to TRBJ2-5; perhaps TRBD1 as D (6 bases). There are 13 residues in the CDR3. Germline loops: CDR1 MGHDK, CDR2 SYGVNS. V lost 3 bases, J lost 2 bases, and 7 bases lay in between.

The chain couples TRBV11-3 to TRBJ2-1, with D possibly TRBD1 on 5 matching bases. This CDR3 contains 14 residues. The germline V gene has CDR1 SGHNT and CDR2 YENEEA. V dropped 8 bases and J dropped 10 bases, with 21 bases sitting between them. This CDR3 is CASGQGHSSVEQFF. The CDR3 bases are TGTGCCAGCGGCCAGGGCCACTCCTCAGTGGAGCAGTTCTTC.

The chain is built from TRBV5-4 and TRBJ1-3; D might be TRBD1 (5 bases). In germline, CDR1 is SGHNT, CDR2 YYREEE (reference sequence). Deletions cut 4 bases from V and 2 bases from J, with 7 bases between. This CDR3 is 13 amino acids long. CDR3 nucleotides: TGTGCCAGCAGCACAGGTGCTGGAAACACCATATATTTT. Amino acids: CASSTGAGNTIYF. The complete variable domain, with remaining parts taken from reference TRBV5-4 and TRBJ1-3, reads ETGVTQSPTHLIKTRGQQVTLRCSSQSGHNTVSWYQQALGQGPQFIFQYYREEENGRGNFPPRFSGLQFPNYSSELNVNALELDDSALYLCASSTGAGNTIYFGEGSWLTVV.

The chain carries TRBV7-2 and TRBJ2-7; weak D call: TRBD2 (5 bases). V gave up 2 bases and J gave up 5 bases, with 16 bases separating them. The CDR3 loop spans 15 amino acids. CDR1 is SGHTA, CDR2 FQGNSA, per germline. CDR3 nucleotides: TGTGCCAGCAGCTTATTTGGCAGGACGGAGGACGAGCAGTACTTC. This codes for CASSLFGRTEDEQYF. Full variable domain (remainder filled in from reference TRBV7-2 and TRBJ2-7): GAGVSQSPSNKVTEKGKDVELRCDPISGHTALYWYRQSLGQGLEFLIYFQGNSAPDKSGLPSDRFSAERTGGSVSTLTIQRTQQEDSAVYLCASSLFGRTEDEQYFGPGTRLTVT.

The V call is TRBV3-1 (or the pseudogene TRBV3-2), the J call TRBJ1-2; D gene uncertain. Trimming removed 4 bases at V and 8 bases at J, with 29 bases between. The CDR3 runs to 18 residues. In germline, CDR1 is LGHDT, CDR2 YNNKEL (reference sequence). The chain's CDR3 is CASSPTSRYSSSEGGYTF. The CDR3 coding sequence is TGTGCCAGCAGCCCAACCTCCCGGTACAGCAGCTCGGAGGGAGGCTACACCTTC.

Remarks on this clone: Other DNA sequences in this sample translate to the same CDR3. This rearrangement joins TRBV30 to TRBJ2-7, with D possibly TRBD2 on 6 matching bases. V was cut by 7 bases and J by 4 bases, with 14 bases left in between. Germline V gene lookup returns CDR1 GTSNPN and CDR2 SVGIG (reference sequence). The CDR3 consists of 12 residues. The chain's CDR3 is CALGGGPYEQYF. CDR3 nucleotide sequence: TGTGCCTTGGGGGGAGGTCCATACGAGCAGTACTTC.

This chain joins TRBV5-6 and TRBJ1-1, with 7 bases lining up with TRBD1. This CDR3 spans 14 amino acids. The germline CDR1 and CDR2 sequences are SGHDT and YYEEEE. J gave up 10 bases and V 4 bases, and 13 bases lay outside the gene matches. In nucleotides, the CDR3 is TGTGCCAGCAGCCCCAGACAGGGACTCACGGGAGCTTTCTTT. Translated, it gives CASSPRQGLTGAFF. Using reference TRBV5-6 and TRBJ1-1 for the parts outside the CDR3, the full variable domain is DAGVTQSPTHLIKTRGQQVTLRCSPKSGHDTVSWYQQALGQGPQFIFQYYEEEERQRGNFPDRFSGHQFPNYSSELNVNALLLGDSALYLCASSPRQGLTGAFFGQGTRLTVV.

The gene calls are TRBV7-9 and TRBJ2-1, with 12 bases fitting TRBD2. The CDR3 is 17 amino acids. Germline V gene sequence: CDR1 SEHNR, CDR2 FQNEAQ (reference sequence). V shed 0 bases and J 9 bases; nucleotides not matched to a gene: 9. The CDR3 nucleotides are TGTGCCAGCAGCTTAGCAGGACTAGCGGGAAGGCCAGGTGAGCAGTTCTTC. Residues: CASSLAGLAGRPGEQFF.